These 5 T cell receptor beta chains came from one sample sequenced in a study of blood T cell repertoires in COVID-19 (TCRdb year 2020). Receptor amplification or capture employed the immunoSEQ multiplex PCR assay. TCRdb re-hosts the immuneACCESS table, in-frame sequences only. Its copies lack some clones; in the studies checked, an unresolved V gene accounts for under half of them, and the cause for the rest is not known. The sample table contains tens of thousands of clones; only one count was recorded for 60% to 85% of them. In total, the top ten clones hold approximately 20% of the sample. The specimen sequenced was peripheral blood. The source is a man younger than 40 with COVID-19, enrolled during active disease.

V and J are TRBV15 and TRBJ2-5, with D possibly being TRBD1 (6 bases). Trimming cost V 2 bases and J 5 bases, with 15 bases left between them. Germline CDR1 reads LNHNV; CDR2 reads YYDKDF (reference sequence). The CDR3 spans 15 residues. The CDR3 DNA sequence: TGTGCCACCAGCAGAACCAGGGGAATGGAGGAGACCCAGTACTTC. This translates into CATSRTRGMEETQYF.

J is TRBJ2-1 and V is TRBV5-1, with TRBD1 matching 9 bases. Trimming at V came to 2 bases and at J to 0 bases, leaving 3 bases not matched to a gene. The germline gives CDR1 SGHRS, CDR2 YFSETQ. The CDR3 spans 16 residues. The DNA for the CDR3 is TGCGCCAGCAGCTTCGGGACAGGGCTCTCCTACAATGAGCAGTTCTTC. Protein product: CASSFGTGLSYNEQFF.

This chain links TRBV18 with TRBJ1-4; D is unclear. The CDR3 spans 14 residues. Per the germline V gene, CDR1 is KGHSH and CDR2 is LQKENI. V lost 2 bases, J lost 1 base, and 5 bases lay in between. The CDR3 sequence is CASSPGRTNEKLFF. The CDR3 region has the DNA TGTGCCAGCTCACCAGGGAGAACTAATGAAAAACTGTTTTTT.

This clone was counted between two and nine times. The chain couples TRBV19 to TRBJ2-1; TRBD2 agrees at 11 bases. The CDR3 length is 18 residues. Germline V gene data show CDR1 as LNHDA and CDR2 as SQIVND (reference sequence). J gave up 4 bases and V 4 bases, and 12 bases lay outside the gene matches. CDR3 in DNA: TGTGCCAGTAGTACCTGGACTAGCGGGCTTAATAAGTACAATGAGCAGTTCTTC. It yields the protein CASSTWTSGLNKYNEQFF.

The chain recombines TRBV10-3 with TRBJ1-4; 7 bases align to TRBD1. This CDR3 comprises 13 residues. In germline, CDR1 is ENHRY, CDR2 SYGVKD. V lost 9 bases, J lost 2 bases, and 3 bases stayed unmatched. As DNA, the CDR3 is TGTGCCATTTCGACAGGGACTAATGAAAAACTGTTTTTT. Translating gives CAISTGTNEKLFF.